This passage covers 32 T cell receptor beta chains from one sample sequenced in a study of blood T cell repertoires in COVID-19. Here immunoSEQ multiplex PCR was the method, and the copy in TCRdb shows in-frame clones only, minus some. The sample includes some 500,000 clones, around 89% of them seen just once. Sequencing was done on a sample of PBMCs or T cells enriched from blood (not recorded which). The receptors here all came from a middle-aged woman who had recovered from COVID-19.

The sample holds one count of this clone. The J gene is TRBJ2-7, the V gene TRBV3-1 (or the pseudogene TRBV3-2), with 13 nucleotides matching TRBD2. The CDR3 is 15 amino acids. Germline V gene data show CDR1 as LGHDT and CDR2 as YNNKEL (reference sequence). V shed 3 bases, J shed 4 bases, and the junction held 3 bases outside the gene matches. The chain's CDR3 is CASSHGTSGAYEQYF. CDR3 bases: TGTGCCAGCAGCCATGGGACTAGCGGGGCATACGAGCAGTACTTC.

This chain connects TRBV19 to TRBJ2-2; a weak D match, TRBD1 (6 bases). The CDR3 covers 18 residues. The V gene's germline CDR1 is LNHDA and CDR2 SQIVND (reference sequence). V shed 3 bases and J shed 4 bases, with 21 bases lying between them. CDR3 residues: CASSMSSLAGEITGELFF. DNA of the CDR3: TGTGCCAGTAGTATGTCATCCTTGGCAGGGGAAATCACCGGGGAGCTGTTTTTT.

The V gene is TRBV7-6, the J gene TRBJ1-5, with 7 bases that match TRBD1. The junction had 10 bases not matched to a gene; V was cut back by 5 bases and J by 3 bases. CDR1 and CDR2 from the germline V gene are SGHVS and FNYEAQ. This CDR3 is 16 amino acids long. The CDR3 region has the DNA TGTGCCAGCAGCCCTACCCCAGGGGGGCCCAATCAGCCCCAGCATTTT. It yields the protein CASSPTPGGPNQPQHF.

The CDR3 is CARNWTSYKNEQYF. The CDR3 DNA is TGTGCCAGAAATTGGACTAGCTATAAAAACGAGCAGTACTTC. The chain joins TRBV6-4 to TRBJ2-7, with 8 nucleotides matching TRBD2. The CDR3 consists of 14 residues. CDR1 and CDR2 (germline): MRHNA, SNTAGT. V lost 9 bases and J lost 5; bases outside the gene matches: 12.

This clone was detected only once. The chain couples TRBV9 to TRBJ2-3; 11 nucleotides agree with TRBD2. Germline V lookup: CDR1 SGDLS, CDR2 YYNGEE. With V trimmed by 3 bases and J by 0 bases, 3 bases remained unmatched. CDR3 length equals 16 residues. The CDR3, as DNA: TGTGCCAGCAGCGCCGGACTAGCGGGTAGCACAGATACGCAGTATTTT. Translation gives CASSAGLAGSTDTQYF.

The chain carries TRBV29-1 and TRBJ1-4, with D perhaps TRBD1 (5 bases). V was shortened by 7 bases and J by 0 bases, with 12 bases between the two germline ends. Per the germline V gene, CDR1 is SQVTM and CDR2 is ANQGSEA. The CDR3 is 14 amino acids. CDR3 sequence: CSGLGTATNEKLFF. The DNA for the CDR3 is TGCAGCGGGCTGGGGACTGCAACTAATGAAAAACTGTTTTTT.

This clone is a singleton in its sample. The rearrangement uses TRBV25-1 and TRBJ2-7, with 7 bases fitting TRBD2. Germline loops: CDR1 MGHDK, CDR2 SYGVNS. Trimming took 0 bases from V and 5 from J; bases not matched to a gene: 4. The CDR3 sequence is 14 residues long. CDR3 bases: TGTGCCAGCAGTGAATATCGCGGGAGCCACGAGCAGTACTTC. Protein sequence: CASSEYRGSHEQYF.

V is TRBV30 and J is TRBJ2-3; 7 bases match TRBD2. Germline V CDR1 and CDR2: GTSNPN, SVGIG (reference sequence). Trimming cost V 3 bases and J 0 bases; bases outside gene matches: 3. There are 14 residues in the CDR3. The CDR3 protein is CAWRVSGSTDTQYF. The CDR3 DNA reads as TGTGCCTGGAGGGTTAGCGGGAGCACAGATACGCAGTATTTT.

The CDR3 nucleotides are TGTGCCAGCTCACCTCTCCGACAGGGAAGCTACGAGCAGTACTTC. Protein sequence: CASSPLRQGSYEQYF. The V and J genes are TRBV18 and TRBJ2-7; 7 bases align to TRBD1. This CDR3 spans 15 amino acids. V shed 3 bases and J 3 bases; nucleotides not matched to a gene: 8. Germline lookup yields CDR1 KGHSH and CDR2 LQKENI.

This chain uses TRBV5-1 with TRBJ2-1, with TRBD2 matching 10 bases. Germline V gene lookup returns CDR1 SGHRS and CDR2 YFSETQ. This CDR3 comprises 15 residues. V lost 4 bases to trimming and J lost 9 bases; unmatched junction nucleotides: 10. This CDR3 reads CASSASGSPLSEQFF. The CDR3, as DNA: TGCGCCAGCAGCGCTAGCGGGAGTCCTCTCAGTGAGCAGTTCTTC.

This chain's CDR3 is CASSPRTANEKLFF. Written as DNA, the CDR3 is TGTGCCAGCAGCCCTCGGACAGCTAATGAAAAACTGTTTTTT. The V gene is TRBV14, the J gene TRBJ1-4, with D perhaps TRBD1 (6 bases). Germline V CDR1 and CDR2: SGHDN, FVKESK. V was pared by 4 bases and J by 3 bases, with 9 bases between. The CDR3 runs to 14 residues. Complete variable domain (other parts from reference TRBV14 and TRBJ1-4): EAGVTQFPSHSVIEKGQTVTLRCDPISGHDNLYWYRRVMGKEIKFLLHFVKESKQDESGMPNNRFLAERTGGTYSTLKVQPAELEDSGVYFCASSPRTANEKLFFGSGTQLSVL.

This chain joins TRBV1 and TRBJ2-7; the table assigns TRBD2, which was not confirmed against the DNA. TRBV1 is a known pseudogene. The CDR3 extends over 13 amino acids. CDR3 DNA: TGCACCAGCCCCCAGCGGGGAACCTACGAGCAGTACTTC. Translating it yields CTSPQRGTYEQYF.

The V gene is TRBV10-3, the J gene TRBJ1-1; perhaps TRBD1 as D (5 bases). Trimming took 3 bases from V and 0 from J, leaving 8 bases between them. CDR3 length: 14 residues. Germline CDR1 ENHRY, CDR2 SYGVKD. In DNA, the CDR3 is TGTGCCATCAGTGATAGGGGATTGAACACTGAAGCTTTCTTT. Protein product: CAISDRGLNTEAFF.

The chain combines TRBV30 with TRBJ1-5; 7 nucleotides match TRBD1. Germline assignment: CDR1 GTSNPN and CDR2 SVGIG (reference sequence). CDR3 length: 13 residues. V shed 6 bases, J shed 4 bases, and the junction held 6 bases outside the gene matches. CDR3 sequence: CACGTEINQPQHF. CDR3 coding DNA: TGTGCCTGCGGGACAGAAATAAATCAGCCCCAGCATTTT.

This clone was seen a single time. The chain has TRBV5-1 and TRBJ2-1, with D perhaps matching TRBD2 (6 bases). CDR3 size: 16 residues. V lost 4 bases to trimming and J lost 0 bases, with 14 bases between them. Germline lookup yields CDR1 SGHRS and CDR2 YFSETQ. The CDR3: CASSPGASSSYNEQFF. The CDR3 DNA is TGCGCCAGCAGCCCGGGAGCCTCGAGCTCCTACAATGAGCAGTTCTTC.

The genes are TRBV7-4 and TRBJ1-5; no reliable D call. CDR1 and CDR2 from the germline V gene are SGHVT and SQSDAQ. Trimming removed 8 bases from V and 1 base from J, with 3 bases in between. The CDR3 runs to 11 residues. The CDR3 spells CASLSNQPQHF. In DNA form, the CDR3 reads TGTGCCAGCTTAAGCAATCAGCCCCAGCATTTT.

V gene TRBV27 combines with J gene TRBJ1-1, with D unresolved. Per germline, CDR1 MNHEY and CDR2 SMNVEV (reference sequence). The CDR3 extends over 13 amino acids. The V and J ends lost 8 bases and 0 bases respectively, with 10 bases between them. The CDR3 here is CASGGILNTEAFF. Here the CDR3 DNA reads TGTGCCAGCGGAGGGATTTTGAACACTGAAGCTTTCTTT.

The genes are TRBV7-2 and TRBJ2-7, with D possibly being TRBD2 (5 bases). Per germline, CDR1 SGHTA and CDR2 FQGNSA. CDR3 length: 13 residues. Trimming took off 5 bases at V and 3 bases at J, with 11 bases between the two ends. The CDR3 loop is CASSQLASYEQYF. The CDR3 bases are TGTGCCAGCAGCCAATTAGCGAGCTACGAGCAGTACTTC.

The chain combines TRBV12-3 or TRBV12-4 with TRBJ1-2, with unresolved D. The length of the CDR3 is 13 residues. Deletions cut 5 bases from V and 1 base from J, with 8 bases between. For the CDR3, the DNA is TGTGCCAGCAGTCCCCAGGTTAACTATGGCTACACCTTC. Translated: CASSPQVNYGYTF.

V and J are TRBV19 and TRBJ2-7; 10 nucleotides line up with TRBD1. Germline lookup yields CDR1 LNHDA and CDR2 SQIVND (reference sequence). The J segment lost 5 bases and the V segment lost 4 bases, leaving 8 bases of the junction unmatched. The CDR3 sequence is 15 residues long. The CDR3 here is CASSTRQGATNEQYF. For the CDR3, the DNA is TGTGCCAGTAGTACAAGACAGGGGGCGACGAACGAGCAGTACTTC.

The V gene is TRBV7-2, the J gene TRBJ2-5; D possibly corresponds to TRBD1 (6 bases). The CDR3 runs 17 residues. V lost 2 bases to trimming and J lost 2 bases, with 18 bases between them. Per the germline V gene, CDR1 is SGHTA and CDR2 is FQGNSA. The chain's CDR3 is CASSLSGIRGSQETQYF. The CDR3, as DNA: TGTGCCAGCAGCTTAAGTGGTATCAGGGGAAGTCAAGAGACCCAGTACTTC.

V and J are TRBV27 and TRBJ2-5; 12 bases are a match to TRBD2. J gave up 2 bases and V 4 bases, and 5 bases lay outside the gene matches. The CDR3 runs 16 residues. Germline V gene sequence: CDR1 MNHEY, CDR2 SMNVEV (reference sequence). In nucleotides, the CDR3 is TGTGCCAGCAGTTCGCCCCTAGCGGGAGGGCAAGAGACCCAGTACTTC. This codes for CASSSPLAGGQETQYF.

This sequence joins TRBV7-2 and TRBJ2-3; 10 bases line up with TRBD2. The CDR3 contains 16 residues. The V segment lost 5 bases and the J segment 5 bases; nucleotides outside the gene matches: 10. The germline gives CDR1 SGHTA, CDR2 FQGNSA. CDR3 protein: CASSPDGVAGGDTQYF. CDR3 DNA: TGTGCCAGCAGCCCGGATGGGGTAGCGGGAGGAGATACGCAGTATTTT.

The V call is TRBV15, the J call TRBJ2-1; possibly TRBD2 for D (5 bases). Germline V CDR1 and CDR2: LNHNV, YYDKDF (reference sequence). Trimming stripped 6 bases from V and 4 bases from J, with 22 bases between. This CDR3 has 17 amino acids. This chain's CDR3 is CATRSAFRLPNYNEQFF. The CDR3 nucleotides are TGTGCCACCAGATCCGCCTTTAGACTACCAAATTACAATGAGCAGTTCTTC. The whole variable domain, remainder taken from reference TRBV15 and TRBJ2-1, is DAMVIQNPRYQVTQFGKPVTLSCSQTLNHNVMYWYQQKSSQAPKLLFHYYDKDFNNEADTPDNFQSRRPNTSFCFLDIRSPGLGDTAMYLCATRSAFRLPNYNEQFFGPGTRLTVL.

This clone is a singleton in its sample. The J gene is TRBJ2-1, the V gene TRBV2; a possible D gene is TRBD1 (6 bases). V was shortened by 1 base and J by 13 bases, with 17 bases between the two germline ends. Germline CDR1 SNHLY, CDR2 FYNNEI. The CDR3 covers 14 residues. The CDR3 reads CASSEDSVGDIQFF. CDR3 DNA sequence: TGTGCCAGCAGTGAAGATAGTGTTGGGGACATACAGTTCTTC. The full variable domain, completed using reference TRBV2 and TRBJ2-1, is EPEVTQTPSHQVTQMGQEVILRCVPISNHLYFYWYRQILGQKVEFLVSFYNNEISEKSEIFDDQFSVERPDGSNFTLKIRSTKLEDSAMYFCASSEDSVGDIQFFGPGTRLTVL.

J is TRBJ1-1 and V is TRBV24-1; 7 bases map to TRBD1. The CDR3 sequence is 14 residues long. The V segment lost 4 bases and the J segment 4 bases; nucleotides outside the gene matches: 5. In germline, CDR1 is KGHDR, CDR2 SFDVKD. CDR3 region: CATSETGDTTEAFF. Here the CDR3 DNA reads TGTGCCACCAGTGAAACAGGGGACACCACTGAAGCTTTCTTT.

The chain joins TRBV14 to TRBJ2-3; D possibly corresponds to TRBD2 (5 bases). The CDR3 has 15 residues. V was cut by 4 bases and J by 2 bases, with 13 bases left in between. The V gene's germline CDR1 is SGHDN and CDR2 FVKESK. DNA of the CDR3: TGTGCCAGCAGCCCATCCAGAGGGATCACAGATACGCAGTATTTT. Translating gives CASSPSRGITDTQYF. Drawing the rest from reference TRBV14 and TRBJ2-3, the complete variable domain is EAGVTQFPSHSVIEKGQTVTLRCDPISGHDNLYWYRRVMGKEIKFLLHFVKESKQDESGMPNNRFLAERTGGTYSTLKVQPAELEDSGVYFCASSPSRGITDTQYFGPGTRLTVL.

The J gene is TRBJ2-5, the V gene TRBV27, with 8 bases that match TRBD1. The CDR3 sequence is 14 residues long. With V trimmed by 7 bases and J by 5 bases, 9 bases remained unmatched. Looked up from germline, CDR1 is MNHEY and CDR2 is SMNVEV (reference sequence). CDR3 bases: TGTGCCAGCAACCCCAGGGGGCTAATGGAGACCCAGTACTTC. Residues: CASNPRGLMETQYF.

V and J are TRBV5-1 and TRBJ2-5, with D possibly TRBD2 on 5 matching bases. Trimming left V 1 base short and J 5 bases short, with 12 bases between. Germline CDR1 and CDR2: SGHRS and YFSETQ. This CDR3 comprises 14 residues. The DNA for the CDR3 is TGCGCCAGCAGCTTGTCGGGGATCGAGGAGACCCAGTACTTC. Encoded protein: CASSLSGIEETQYF.

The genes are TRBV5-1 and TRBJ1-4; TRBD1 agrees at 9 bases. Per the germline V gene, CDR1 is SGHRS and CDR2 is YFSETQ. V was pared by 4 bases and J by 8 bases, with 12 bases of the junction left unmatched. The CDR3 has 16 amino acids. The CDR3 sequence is CASSEGQGGFKEKLFF. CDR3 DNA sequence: TGCGCCAGCAGCGAGGGACAGGGAGGGTTTAAAGAAAAACTGTTTTTT.

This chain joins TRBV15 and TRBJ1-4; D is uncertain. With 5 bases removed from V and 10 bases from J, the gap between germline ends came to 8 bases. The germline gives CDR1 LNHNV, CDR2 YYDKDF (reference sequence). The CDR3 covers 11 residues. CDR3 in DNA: TGTGCCACCAGCCCCGCCGGAAAACTGTTTTTT. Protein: CATSPAGKLFF.

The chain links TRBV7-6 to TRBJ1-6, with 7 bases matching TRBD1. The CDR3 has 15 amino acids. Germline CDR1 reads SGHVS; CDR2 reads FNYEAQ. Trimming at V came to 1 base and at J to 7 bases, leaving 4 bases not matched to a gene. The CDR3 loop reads CASSLETGTNSPLHF. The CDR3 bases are TGTGCCAGCAGCTTAGAGACAGGGACGAATTCACCCCTCCACTTT.